Each of the 24 T cell receptor beta chains below was sequenced from the same sample in a study of T cell responses to AZD1222 COVID-19 vaccine. This table comes from immunoSEQ multiplex PCR, and its TCRdb copy is limited to in-frame clones, with some not included. The table shows some 180,000 clones, with almost 95% occurring only once. Source: peripheral blood, taken on day 0 of AZD1222 vaccination. All receptors come from an adult in good health.

The chain uses TRBV5-4 and TRBJ2-7; 10 bases map to TRBD1. V lost 0 bases and J lost 0; bases outside the gene matches: 3. The germline V gene has CDR1 SGHNT and CDR2 YYREEE (reference sequence). CDR3 size: 16 residues. CDR3 residues: CASSLGGTGASYEQYF. Here the CDR3 DNA reads TGTGCCAGCAGCTTGGGCGGGACAGGGGCCTCCTACGAGCAGTACTTC.

The genes are TRBV11-1 and TRBJ1-2, with D possibly being TRBD1 (5 bases). This CDR3 spans 12 amino acids. CDR1 and CDR2 from the germline V gene are SGHAT and FQDESV (reference sequence). With 5 bases removed from V and 8 bases from J, the gap between germline ends came to 12 bases. CDR3 residues: CASSPQGRGYTF. CDR3 nucleotides: TGTGCCAGCAGCCCCCAGGGTCGGGGCTACACCTTC.

The gene calls are TRBV20-1 and TRBJ2-3; either TRBD1 or TRBD2 may fit D (6 bases each). Germline V gives CDR1 DFQATT, CDR2 SNEGSKA (reference sequence). The CDR3 spans 15 residues. V shed 3 bases and J shed 5 bases, with 18 bases lying between them. The CDR3 region is CSASISRGVGDTQYF. The CDR3 DNA sequence: TGCAGTGCTAGTATATCGAGGGGGGTTGGAGATACGCAGTATTTT.

The chain employs TRBV5-4 and TRBJ1-2; D ambiguous. This CDR3 has 13 residues. Trimming stripped 4 bases from V and 6 bases from J, with 13 bases between. From germline, CDR1 is SGHNT and CDR2 YYREEE (reference sequence). CDR3 nucleotide sequence: TGTGCCAGCAGCCCTGAGAGGGCGGATGGCTACACCTTC. This sequence encodes CASSPERADGYTF.

This clone was recorded once. J is TRBJ1-1 and V is TRBV2; D ambiguous. CDR3 length: 14 residues. Germline V gene sequence: CDR1 SNHLY, CDR2 FYNNEI. Trimming left V 3 bases short and J 1 base short, with 9 bases between. CDR3 protein: CASSEAGGNTEAFF. The CDR3 DNA is TGTGCCAGCAGTGAGGCAGGAGGGAACACTGAAGCTTTCTTT. Full variable domain (remainder filled in from reference TRBV2 and TRBJ1-1): EPEVTQTPSHQVTQMGQEVILRCVPISNHLYFYWYRQILGQKVEFLVSFYNNEISEKSEIFDDQFSVERPDGSNFTLKIRSTKLEDSAMYFCASSEAGGNTEAFFGQGTRLTVV.

The J gene is TRBJ2-5, the V gene TRBV19, with D unresolved. Trimming took off 7 bases at V and 7 bases at J, with 19 bases between the two ends. This CDR3 contains 14 residues. Germline lookup yields CDR1 LNHDA and CDR2 SQIVND (reference sequence). CDR3 amino acids: CASTPLGSSGTQYF. As DNA, the CDR3 is TGTGCCAGTACCCCCCTCGGCTCTTCGGGGACCCAGTACTTC.

The chain couples TRBV13 to TRBJ2-2; 7 bases line up with TRBD2. The V gene end was trimmed by 5 bases and the J gene end by 4 bases; junction bases not matched to a gene: 7. Germline V gives CDR1 PRHDT, CDR2 FYEKMQ (reference sequence). CDR3 size: 15 residues. Here the CDR3 reads CASSRGGRATGELFF. CDR3 DNA: TGTGCCAGCAGCCGCGGGGGTAGGGCCACCGGGGAGCTGTTTTTT.

CDR3 residues: CAISESGGNTEAFF. CDR3 coding DNA: TGTGCCATCAGTGAGTCGGGGGGGAACACTGAAGCTTTCTTT. V is TRBV10-3 and J is TRBJ1-1, with D perhaps TRBD1 (5 bases). V lost 0 bases and J 1 base, leaving 6 bases between the germline ends. Germline lookup yields CDR1 ENHRY and CDR2 SYGVKD. This CDR3 is built from 14 residues.

V is TRBV28 and J is TRBJ2-2; 10 nucleotides align to TRBD1. J lost 8 bases, V lost 5 bases, and 14 bases had no gene match. The CDR3 is made up of 17 amino acids. CDR1 MDHEN and CDR2 SYDVKM come from the germline V gene. The CDR3 spells CASSPYPGTGERGELFF. CDR3 nucleotides: TGTGCCAGCAGTCCTTATCCCGGGACAGGGGAAAGGGGGGAGCTGTTTTTT.

The V and J genes are TRBV19 and TRBJ1-5; possible D gene TRBD1, 5 bases. CDR3 length equals 18 residues. CDR1 and CDR2 from the germline V gene are LNHDA and SQIVND (reference sequence). The V end lost 1 base, the J end lost 0 bases, and 16 bases lay between the germline ends. The CDR3 loop is CASSIARTGVYSNQPQHF. The CDR3 nucleotides read TGTGCCAGTAGTATAGCGCGGACGGGGGTTTATAGCAATCAGCCCCAGCATTTT.

This sequence joins TRBV7-9 and TRBJ1-2; D is unresolved. This CDR3 has 14 residues. The germline V gene encodes CDR1 SEHNR and CDR2 FQNEAQ (reference sequence). V dropped 1 base and J dropped 7 bases, with 13 bases sitting between them. The CDR3 reads CASSLEGLWGGYTF. CDR3 coding DNA: TGTGCCAGCAGCTTAGAGGGCTTATGGGGTGGCTACACCTTC.

The V call is TRBV30, the J call TRBJ1-2; unclear D gene. CDR3 length equals 12 residues. The germline V gene encodes CDR1 GTSNPN and CDR2 SVGIG (reference sequence). Trimming took 3 bases from V and 3 from J, leaving 8 bases between them. The CDR3 bases are TGTGCCTGGAGCCGGGCTGACTATGGCTACACCTTC. It translates to CAWSRADYGYTF.

Turning to this clone: In the same sample, other DNA sequences code for this CDR3. The chain recombines TRBV6-1 with TRBJ1-1; D gene unclear. CDR1 is MNHNS and CDR2 is SASEGT in the germline V gene. This CDR3 has 14 amino acids. Trimming took 1 base from V and 0 from J, leaving 6 bases between them. CDR3 sequence: CASSEGRMNTEAFF. Written as DNA, the CDR3 is TGTGCCAGCAGTGAAGGCAGAATGAACACTGAAGCTTTCTTT.

This rearrangement joins TRBV3-1 (or the pseudogene TRBV3-2) to TRBJ1-6; TRBD1 is a possible D gene (6 bases). The V and J ends lost 5 bases and 6 bases respectively, with 14 bases between them. CDR3 size: 15 residues. CDR1 and CDR2 from the germline V gene are LGHDT and YNNKEL (reference sequence). The CDR3 loop reads CASSEGTRGNSPLHF. The CDR3 nucleotides are TGTGCCAGCAGCGAAGGGACCAGGGGTAATTCACCCCTCCACTTT.

Comment on this clone: This same CDR3 is encoded by further DNA sequences in the sample. The chain joins TRBV19 to TRBJ2-2; 7 bases map to TRBD1. The V segment lost 3 bases and the J segment 1 base; nucleotides outside the gene matches: 2. Germline V lookup: CDR1 LNHDA, CDR2 SQIVND (reference sequence). The CDR3 consists of 15 residues. The CDR3, as DNA: TGTGCCAGTAGTATCGGGACAGTGAACACCGGGGAGCTGTTTTTT. It specifies CASSIGTVNTGELFF.

The V gene is TRBV3-1 (or the pseudogene TRBV3-2), the J gene TRBJ2-2; D unresolved. Germline lookup yields CDR1 LGHDT and CDR2 YNNKEL (reference sequence). CDR3 length: 15 amino acids. The V end lost 1 base, the J end lost 4 bases, and 10 bases lay between the germline ends. The chain's CDR3 is CASSQVSRTTGELFF. DNA of the CDR3: TGTGCCAGCAGCCAAGTGAGTAGGACCACCGGGGAGCTGTTTTTT.

This chain connects TRBV28 to TRBJ1-2, with a possible D match to TRBD1 (5 bases). The CDR3 spans 16 residues. The germline V gene has CDR1 MDHEN and CDR2 SYDVKM. The V and J ends lost 7 bases and 5 bases respectively, with 23 bases between them. In DNA, the CDR3 is TGTGCCAGCATGAGGTTGTATGGATATGACAGATATGGCTACACCTTC. It translates to CASMRLYGYDRYGYTF.

The chain joins TRBV30 to TRBJ1-1; unclear D gene. The CDR3 spans 13 residues. Germline lookup yields CDR1 GTSNPN and CDR2 SVGIG (reference sequence). V was shortened by 3 bases and J by 0 bases, with 8 bases between the two germline ends. The CDR3 region has the DNA TGTGCCTGGAGGGCCCTTATGAACACTGAAGCTTTCTTT. It translates to CAWRALMNTEAFF.

V usage is TRBV13 and J usage is TRBJ2-5; no clear D gene. CDR1 and CDR2 from the germline V gene are PRHDT and FYEKMQ (reference sequence). The CDR3 has 13 amino acids. The ends were cut back, 3 bases at V and 3 bases at J, with 8 bases in the middle. DNA of the CDR3: TGTGCCAGCAGCTTTAACAGAAAAGAGACCCAGTACTTC. It specifies CASSFNRKETQYF.

Here the CDR3 reads CASSLGQPGSGNTIYF. CDR3 in DNA: TGTGCCAGCAGCTTGGGACAGCCGGGCTCTGGAAACACCATATATTTT. The chain has TRBV5-4 and TRBJ1-3, with D perhaps TRBD1 (5 bases). The CDR3 consists of 16 residues. The germline V and J ends were trimmed by 0 bases and 0 bases, with 10 bases remaining between them. Per the germline V gene, CDR1 is SGHNT and CDR2 is YYREEE (reference sequence). Based on the CDR3 plus reference TRBV5-4 and TRBJ1-3, the full variable domain is ETGVTQSPTHLIKTRGQQVTLRCSSQSGHNTVSWYQQALGQGPQFIFQYYREEENGRGNFPPRFSGLQFPNYSSELNVNALELDDSALYLCASSLGQPGSGNTIYFGEGSWLTVV.

CDR3 amino acids: CASSPYRELGNTIYF. CDR3 bases: TGTGCCAGCAGTCCCTACCGTGAACTGGGAAACACCATATATTTT. This chain joins TRBV27 and TRBJ1-3; D is ambiguous. The ends were cut back, 5 bases at V and 4 bases at J, with 15 bases in the middle. Germline V CDR1 and CDR2: MNHEY, SMNVEV (reference sequence). The CDR3 is 15 residues long.

The chain links TRBV15 to TRBJ1-6; no firm D call. CDR3 length: 13 residues. Germline CDR1 reads LNHNV; CDR2 reads YYDKDF (reference sequence). With 5 bases removed from V and 7 bases from J, the gap between germline ends came to 9 bases. The CDR3 here is CATSGMYNSPLHF. CDR3 in DNA: TGTGCCACCAGCGGAATGTACAATTCACCCCTCCACTTT.

The chain recombines TRBV3-1 (or the pseudogene TRBV3-2) with TRBJ1-5; no firm D call. CDR3 length: 15 residues. V dropped 4 bases and J dropped 1 base, with 11 bases sitting between them. CDR1 and CDR2 from the germline V gene are LGHDT and YNNKEL (reference sequence). DNA of the CDR3: TGTGCCAGCAGCCGAGGCGCGCCGAGCAATCAGCCCCAGCATTTT. This gives the protein CASSRGAPSNQPQHF.

The rearrangement joins TRBV30 to TRBJ1-1, with D unclear. V shed 4 bases and J shed 1 base, with 13 bases lying between them. The CDR3 length is 14 residues. Looked up from germline, CDR1 is GTSNPN and CDR2 is SVGIG (reference sequence). CDR3 nucleotides: TGTGCCTGGACTGAGACTTTTGGGAACACTGAAGCTTTCTTT. Protein product: CAWTETFGNTEAFF. Drawing the rest from reference TRBV30 and TRBJ1-1, the complete variable domain is SQTIHQWPATLVQPVGSPLSLECTVEGTSNPNLYWYRQAAGRGLQLLFYSVGIGQISSEVPQNLSASRPQDRQFILSSKKLLLSDSGFYLCAWTETFGNTEAFFGQGTRLTVV.